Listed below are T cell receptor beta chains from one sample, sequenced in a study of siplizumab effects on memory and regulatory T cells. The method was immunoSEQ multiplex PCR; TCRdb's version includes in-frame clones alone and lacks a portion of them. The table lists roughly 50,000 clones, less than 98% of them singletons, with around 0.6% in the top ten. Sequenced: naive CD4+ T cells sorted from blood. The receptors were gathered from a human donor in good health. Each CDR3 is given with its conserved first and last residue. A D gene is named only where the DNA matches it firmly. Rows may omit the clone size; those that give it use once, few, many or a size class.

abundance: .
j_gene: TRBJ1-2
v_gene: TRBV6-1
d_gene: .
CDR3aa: CASSGRTLYGYTF
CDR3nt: TGTGCCAGTTCAGGGCGGACCCTGTACGGCTACACCTTC

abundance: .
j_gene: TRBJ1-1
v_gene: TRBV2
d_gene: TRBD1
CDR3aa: CASIKGQMNTEAFF
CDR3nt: TGTGCCAGTATCAAGGGACAGATGAACACTGAAGCTTTCTTT

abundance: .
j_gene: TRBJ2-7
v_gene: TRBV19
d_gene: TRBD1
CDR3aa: CASSRQGAGEQYF
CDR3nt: TGTGCCAGTAGCAGACAGGGGGCAGGGGAGCAGTACTTC

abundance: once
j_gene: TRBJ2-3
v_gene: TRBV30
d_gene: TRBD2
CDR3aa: CAWSDLAGGPDTQYF
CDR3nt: TGTGCCTGGAGTGATCTAGCGGGAGGGCCAGATACGCAGTATTTT

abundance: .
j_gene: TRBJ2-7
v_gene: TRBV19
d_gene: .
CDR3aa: CASSNTAWYEQYF
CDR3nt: TGTGCCAGTAGTAATACGGCTTGGTACGAGCAGTACTTC

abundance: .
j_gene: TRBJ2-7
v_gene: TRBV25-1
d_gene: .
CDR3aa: CASSLGTLYEQYF
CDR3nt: TGTGCCAGCAGTCTTGGGACACTTTACGAGCAGTACTTC

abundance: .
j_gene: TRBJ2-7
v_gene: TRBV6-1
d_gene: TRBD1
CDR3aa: CASSANRDGTANHEQYF
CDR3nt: TGTGCCAGCAGTGCAAACCGAGACGGGACAGCAAACCACGAGCAGTACTTC

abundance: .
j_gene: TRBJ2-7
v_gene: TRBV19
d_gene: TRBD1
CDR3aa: CASSIRDRGVEQYF
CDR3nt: TGTGCCAGTAGTATACGGGACAGGGGCGTGGAGCAGTACTTC

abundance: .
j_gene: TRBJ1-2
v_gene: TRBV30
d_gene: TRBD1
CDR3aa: CAWGTNRGRGYTF
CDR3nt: TGTGCCTGGGGTACTAACAGGGGGCGCGGCTACACCTTC

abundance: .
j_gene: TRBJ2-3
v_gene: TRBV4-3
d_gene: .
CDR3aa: CASSQDRASGTQYF
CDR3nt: TGCGCCAGCAGCCAAGATAGAGCAAGCGGGACGCAGTATTTT

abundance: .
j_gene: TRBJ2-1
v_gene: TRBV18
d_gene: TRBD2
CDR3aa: CASSQLAGPYNEQFF
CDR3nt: TGTGCCAGCTCACAGCTAGCGGGGCCCTACAATGAGCAGTTCTTC

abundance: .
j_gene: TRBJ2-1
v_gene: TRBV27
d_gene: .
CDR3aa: CASSLFRDSRVFF
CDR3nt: TGTGCCAGCAGTTTGTTCCGGGACTCCAGGGTATTCTTC

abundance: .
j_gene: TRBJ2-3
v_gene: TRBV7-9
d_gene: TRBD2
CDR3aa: CASSFLAGAGTDTQYF
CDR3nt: TGTGCCAGCAGCTTTCTAGCGGGAGCGGGGACAGATACGCAGTATTTT

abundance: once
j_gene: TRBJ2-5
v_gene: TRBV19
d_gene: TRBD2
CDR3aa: CASSIWPAGGWETQYF
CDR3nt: TGTGCCAGTAGTATTTGGCCAGCGGGAGGTTGGGAGACCCAGTACTTC

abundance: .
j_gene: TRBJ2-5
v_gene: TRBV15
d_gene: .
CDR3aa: CATSRDQPGLGTQYF
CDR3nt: TGTGCCACCAGCAGAGATCAGCCGGGGTTGGGGACCCAGTACTTC

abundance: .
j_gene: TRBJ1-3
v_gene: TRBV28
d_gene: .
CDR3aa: CASSFYGNSGNTIYF
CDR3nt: TGTGCCAGCAGTTTTTATGGGAACTCTGGAAACACCATATATTTT

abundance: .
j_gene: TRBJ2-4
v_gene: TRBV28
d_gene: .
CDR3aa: CASRNKLLLAKNIQYF
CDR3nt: TGTGCCAGCAGAAACAAACTACTTTTAGCCAAAAACATTCAGTACTTC

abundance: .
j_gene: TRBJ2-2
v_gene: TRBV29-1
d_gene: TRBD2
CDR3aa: CSVPKREGIGELFF
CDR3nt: TGCAGCGTGCCGAAGCGGGAGGGTATCGGGGAGCTGTTTTTT

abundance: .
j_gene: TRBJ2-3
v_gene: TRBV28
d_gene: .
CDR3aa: CASSFDGTDTQYF
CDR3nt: TGTGCCAGCAGTTTCGACGGAACAGATACGCAGTATTTT

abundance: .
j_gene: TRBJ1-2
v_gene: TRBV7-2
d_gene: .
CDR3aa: CASRTFRRRYTF
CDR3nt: TGTGCCAGCAGGACGTTTAGACGTCGCTACACCTTC

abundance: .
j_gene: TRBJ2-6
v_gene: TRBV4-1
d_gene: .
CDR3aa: CASSQALPQGRGSGANVLTF
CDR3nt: TGCGCCAGCAGCCAAGCCCTCCCCCAGGGGAGGGGCTCTGGGGCCAACGTCCTGACTTTC

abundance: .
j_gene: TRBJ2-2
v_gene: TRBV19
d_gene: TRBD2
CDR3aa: CASTAGSGTSLPGELFF
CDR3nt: TGTGCCAGTACAGCGGGATCCGGGACTAGCCTTCCCGGGGAGCTGTTTTTT

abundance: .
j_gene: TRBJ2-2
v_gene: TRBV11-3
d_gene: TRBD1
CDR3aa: CASSSRGPGELFF
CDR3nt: TGTGCCAGCAGCTCCAGGGGGCCCGGGGAGCTGTTTTTT

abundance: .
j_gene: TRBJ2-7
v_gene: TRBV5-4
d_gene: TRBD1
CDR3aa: CASSLGTGVYEQYF
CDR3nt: TGTGCCAGCAGCTTGGGGACAGGGGTTTACGAGCAGTACTTC

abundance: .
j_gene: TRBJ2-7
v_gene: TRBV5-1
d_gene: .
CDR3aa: CASSIETAYEQYF
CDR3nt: TGCGCCAGCAGCATAGAGACAGCCTACGAGCAGTACTTC

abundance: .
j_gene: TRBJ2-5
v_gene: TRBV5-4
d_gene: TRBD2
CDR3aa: CASSWGTSAQETQYF
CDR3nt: TGTGCCAGCAGCTGGGGGACTAGCGCCCAAGAGACCCAGTACTTC

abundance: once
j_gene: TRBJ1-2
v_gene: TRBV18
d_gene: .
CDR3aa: CASSPRSGPNYGYTF
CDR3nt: TGTGCCAGCTCACCACGCTCTGGCCCGAATTATGGCTACACCTTC

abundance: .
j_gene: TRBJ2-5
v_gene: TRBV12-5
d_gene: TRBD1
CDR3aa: CASGLTGGETQYF
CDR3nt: TGTGCTAGTGGTTTGACAGGGGGGGAGACCCAGTACTTC

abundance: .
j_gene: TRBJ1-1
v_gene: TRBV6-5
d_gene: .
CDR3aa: CASRSWKNTEAFF
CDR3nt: TGTGCCAGCAGATCTTGGAAGAACACTGAAGCTTTCTTT

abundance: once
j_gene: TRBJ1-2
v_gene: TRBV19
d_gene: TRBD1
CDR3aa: CASSKPGQTTNYGYTF
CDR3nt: TGTGCCAGTAGTAAACCGGGACAGACAACTAACTATGGCTACACCTTC

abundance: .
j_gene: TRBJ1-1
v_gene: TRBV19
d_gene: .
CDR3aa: CASSITGTTEAFF
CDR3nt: TGTGCCAGTAGTATCACTGGGACCACTGAAGCTTTCTTT

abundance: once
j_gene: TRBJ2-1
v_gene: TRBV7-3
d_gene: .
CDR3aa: CASAKGGHNEQFF
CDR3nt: TGTGCCAGCGCCAAAGGGGGTCATAATGAGCAGTTCTTC

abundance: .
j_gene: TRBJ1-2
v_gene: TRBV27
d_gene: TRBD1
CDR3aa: CASSPDRGYGYTF
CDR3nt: TGTGCCAGCAGCCCGGACAGGGGCTATGGCTACACCTTC

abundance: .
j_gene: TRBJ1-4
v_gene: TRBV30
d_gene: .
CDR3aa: CAWSVTEFRNEKLFF
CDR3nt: TGTGCCTGGAGTGTAACCGAGTTCCGGAATGAAAAACTGTTTTTT

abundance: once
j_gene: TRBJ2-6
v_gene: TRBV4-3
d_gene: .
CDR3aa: CASSLNPRSSGANVLTF
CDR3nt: TGCGCCAGCAGCTTGAACCCGAGGAGCTCTGGGGCCAACGTCCTGACTTTC

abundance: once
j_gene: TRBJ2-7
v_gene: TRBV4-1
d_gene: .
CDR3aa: CASSQERGEQYF
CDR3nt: TGCGCCAGCAGCCAGGAAAGAGGGGAGCAGTACTTC

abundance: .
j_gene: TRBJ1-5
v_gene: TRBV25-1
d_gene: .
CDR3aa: CASQQSGVDQPQHF
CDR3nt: TGTGCCAGCCAACAGAGCGGCGTAGATCAGCCCCAGCATTTT

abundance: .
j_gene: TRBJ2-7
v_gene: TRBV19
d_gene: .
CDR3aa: CASSIADNTYEQYF
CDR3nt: TGTGCCAGTAGTATTGCGGACAACACCTACGAGCAGTACTTC

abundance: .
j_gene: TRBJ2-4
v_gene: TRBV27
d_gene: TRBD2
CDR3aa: CASRSHKGGRNIQYF
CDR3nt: TGTGCCAGCAGGTCCCATAAGGGAGGGAGAAACATTCAGTACTTC

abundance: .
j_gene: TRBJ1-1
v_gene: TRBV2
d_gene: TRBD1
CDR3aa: CARTGLTEAFF
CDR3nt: TGTGCCAGGACAGGGCTCACTGAAGCTTTCTTT

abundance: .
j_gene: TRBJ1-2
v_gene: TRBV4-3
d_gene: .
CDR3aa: CASSQWTEGQGYTF
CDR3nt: TGCGCCAGCAGCCAATGGACGGAGGGGCAGGGCTACACCTTC

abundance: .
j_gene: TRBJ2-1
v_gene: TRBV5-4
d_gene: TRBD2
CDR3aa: CASSIGGLAGDNEQFF
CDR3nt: TGTGCCAGCAGCATTGGGGGACTAGCGGGAGATAATGAGCAGTTCTTC

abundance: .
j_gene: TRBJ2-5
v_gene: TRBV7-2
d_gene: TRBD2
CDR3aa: CASSLGVGGGQETQYF
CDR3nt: TGTGCCAGCAGCTTAGGAGTCGGCGGGGGGCAAGAGACCCAGTACTTC

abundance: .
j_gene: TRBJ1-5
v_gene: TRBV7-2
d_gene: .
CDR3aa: CASDGPGRNQPQHF
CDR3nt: TGTGCCAGCGACGGGCCAGGACGCAATCAGCCCCAGCATTTT

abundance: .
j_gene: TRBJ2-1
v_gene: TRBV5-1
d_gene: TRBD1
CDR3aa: CASSRGQGSYNEQFF
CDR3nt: TGCGCCAGCAGTCGAGGACAGGGCTCCTACAATGAGCAGTTCTTC

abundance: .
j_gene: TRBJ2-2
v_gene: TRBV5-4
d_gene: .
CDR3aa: CASSRPIGRNTGELFF
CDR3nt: TGTGCCAGCAGCAGACCTATCGGGAGGAACACCGGGGAGCTGTTTTTT

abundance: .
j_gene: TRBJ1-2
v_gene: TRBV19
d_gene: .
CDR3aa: CASSIDPTAAPYGYTF
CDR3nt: TGTGCCAGTAGTATAGACCCGACAGCCGCTCCCTATGGCTACACCTTC

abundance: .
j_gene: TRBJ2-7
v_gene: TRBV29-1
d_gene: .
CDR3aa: CSVEENSYEQYF
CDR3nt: TGCAGCGTTGAGGAGAATTCCTACGAGCAGTACTTC

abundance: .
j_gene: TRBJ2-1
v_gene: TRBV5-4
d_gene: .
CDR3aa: CASSLAFGSSYNEQFF
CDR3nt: TGTGCCAGCAGCTTGGCCTTCGGGAGCTCCTACAATGAGCAGTTCTTC

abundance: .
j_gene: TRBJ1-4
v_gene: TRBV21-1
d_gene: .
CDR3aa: CASSQPERGRNEKLFF
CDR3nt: TGTGCCAGCAGCCAACCGGAACGGGGACGTAATGAAAAACTGTTTTTT

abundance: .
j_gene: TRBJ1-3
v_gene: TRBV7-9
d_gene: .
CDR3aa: CASSPPGSDRGSGNTIYF
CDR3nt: TGTGCCAGCAGCCCACCGGGTTCGGACAGAGGCTCTGGAAACACCATATATTTT

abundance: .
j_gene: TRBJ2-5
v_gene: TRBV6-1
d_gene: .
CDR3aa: CASIVGGAYQETQYF
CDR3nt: TGTGCCAGCATAGTGGGCGGGGCGTACCAAGAGACCCAGTACTTC

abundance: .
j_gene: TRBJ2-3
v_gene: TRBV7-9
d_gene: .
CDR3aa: CASSFGGAFSSTDTQYF
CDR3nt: TGTGCCAGCAGCTTCGGGGGAGCCTTCTCTAGCACAGATACGCAGTATTTT

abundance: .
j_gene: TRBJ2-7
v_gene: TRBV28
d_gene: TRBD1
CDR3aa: CASIPDRASYEQYF
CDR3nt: TGTGCCAGCATCCCGGACAGGGCCTCCTACGAGCAGTACTTC

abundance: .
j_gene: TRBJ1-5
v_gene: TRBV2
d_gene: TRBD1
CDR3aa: CASRGQARGQPQHF
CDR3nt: TGTGCCAGCAGGGGACAGGCCCGCGGTCAGCCCCAGCATTTT

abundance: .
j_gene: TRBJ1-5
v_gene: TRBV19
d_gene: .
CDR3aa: CASSPQGAQPQHF
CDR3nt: TGTGCCAGTAGTCCACAGGGAGCTCAGCCCCAGCATTTT

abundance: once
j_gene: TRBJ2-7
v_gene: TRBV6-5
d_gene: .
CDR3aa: CASTRSLVSYEQYF
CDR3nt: TGTGCCAGCACCCGATCCTTGGTCTCCTACGAGCAGTACTTC

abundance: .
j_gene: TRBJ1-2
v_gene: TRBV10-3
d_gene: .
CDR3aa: CAISESVGPSDGYTF
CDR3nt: TGTGCCATCAGTGAGTCAGTCGGCCCGTCGGATGGCTACACCTTC

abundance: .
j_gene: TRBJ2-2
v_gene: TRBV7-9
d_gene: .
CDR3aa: CASCEDANTGELFF
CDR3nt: TGTGCCAGCTGCGAGGACGCGAACACCGGGGAGCTGTTTTTT